This TCR beta chain was obtained from a study of blood T cell repertoires in COVID-19. Per the original data handling: Amplifying reference gene primers gave estimates of nucleated cell counts. The assay was immunoSEQ multiplex PCR, and TCRdb's table has in-frame clones only and misses some. V, J and clone size are those of that table, while D and trimming were read from the DNA. The sample holds over 400,000 clones, 70% to 90% seen once. The sample consisted of peripheral blood. This clonotype was obtained from a human donor in a cohort sampled during active COVID-19.

Written as DNA, the CDR3 is TGTGCCAGCAGCCAAGTTGACAGGGGGAATTCACCCCTCCACTTT. It yields the protein CASSQVDRGNSPLHF. The chain recombines TRBV3-1 (or the pseudogene TRBV3-2) with TRBJ1-6, with 9 bases lining up with TRBD1. V trimming: 1 base; J trimming: 7 bases; junction bases outside the gene matches: 2. The CDR3 loop spans 15 amino acids. CDR1 LGHDT and CDR2 YNNKEL come from the germline V gene (reference sequence).